The entry below describes one T cell receptor beta chain. The antigen remains unidentified. The read stops 3 residues short of the end of the CDR3; the missing end is completed from the germline J gene. This sample was taken from a study of T cells in women clearing cervical HPV infection. Study-level information: Control women cleared a single incident HPV16 infection within 12 months. HLA type stays a possible confounder, typing being limited. General observations from the study: Cases and controls were distinguished at AUC 0.83 by richness and V genes. Effector/memory and HPV-specific T cells were not isolated, and association timing is unknown.

Germline V lookup: CDR1 DFQATT, CDR2 SNEGSKA (reference sequence). This CDR3 region has 16 residues. V shed 0 bases, J shed 1 base, and the junction held 4 bases outside the gene matches. Here immunoSEQ multiplex PCR was the method, and the copy in TCRdb shows in-frame clones only, minus some. This sample's table has around 39,000 clones. Sequencing used blood buffy coat. This chain links TRBV20-1 with TRBJ1-1; 11 bases align to TRBD1. The receptor was derived from a woman aged 18-69 years with a cervical HPV16 infection that either progressed to CIN3+ or cleared (not recorded which). CDR3 DNA (partial): TGCAGTGCTAGAGACGGACAGGGGGCGTCGAACACTGAA. Translated: CSARDGQGASNTE. The whole CDR3 sequence is CSARDGQGASNTEAFF.